This record concerns one T cell receptor beta chain sequence. The data originate from a study of blood T cell repertoires in COVID-19. Study context: COVID-19 samples, acute and convalescent, were from the United States, Italy and Spain.

Study processing details: Estimation of nucleated cell counts was performed using reference gene primer amplification. Only in-frame clones appear in the TCRdb table, and some are missing; sequencing was by immunoSEQ multiplex PCR. V, J and clone size derive from that table, while D and trimming were established from the DNA sequence. The table records about 280,000 clones, more than 75% of them present only once. Germline V gene lookup returns CDR1 MDHEN and CDR2 SYDVKM. This CDR3 is built from 16 residues. Trimming removed 4 bases from V and 2 bases from J, with 17 bases in between. Source material: peripheral blood. The receptor's source is a woman in her twenties or thirties who had recovered from COVID-19. This chain links TRBV28 with TRBJ1-2; D is unclear. CDR3: CASSWAETSKNYGYTF. The CDR3 DNA reads TGTGCCAGCAGTTGGGCAGAGACCAGCAAAAACTATGGCTACACCTTC.